This TCR beta chain is from a study of blood T cell repertoires in COVID-19 (dated by TCRdb to the early 2020s). Broadly, across the study: Samples from collaborators originated in the United States, Italy and Spain and spanned both the acute and convalescent phases of COVID-19. The samples were drawn from two sources: the first 160 participants of the ongoing ImmuneRACE study, and 950 to 1,500 subjects contributed by 6 global collaborators. Where HLA class I and class II types were available, the types were taken from metadata supplied by the sample provider, not from assay-based typing. A de-identified subject ID, COVID-19 status, age in years and sex were almost always included in the sample metadata. A freely available public database, intended as a resource for researchers studying the immune response to SARS-CoV-2, is where the repertoires were released. The material from the prospective study consisted of cDNA or gDNA derived from T cells, B-cell-depleted T cells, or PBMCs. Subjects who had been exposed to COVID-19, were actively infected with it, or had recovered from it provided the deeply sampled blood TCRbeta repertoires that made up the dataset.

Whole blood was collected in K2EDTA tubes by collaborating institutions according to the institutions' own protocols. For TCRbeta analysis, collaborator samples were shipped as frozen whole blood, as isolated PBMCs, or as DNA extracted from either sample type. Details on this clone: Its cognate antigen has yet to be identified. Base qualities are not recorded, but no much larger clone differs from it by a single base.

The investigation overall reported the following: The amount of clinical and demographic metadata varied by source and participant and was provided uncurated.

TCRbeta CDR3 regions were amplified from genomic DNA by means of the immunoSEQ Assay, a bias-controlled multiplex PCR. From the authors' description of their analysis: The number of nucleated cells in each sample was estimated by amplification of reference gene primers within the assay. To quantify the absolute abundance of each unique TCRbeta CDR3 rearrangement, sequence reads were collapsed and filtered. Productive Simpson clonality was computed per sample as the square root of Simpson's diversity index over productive rearrangements. TCRdb provides this immuneACCESS table in a form limited to in-frame rearrangements. Some clones are lacking; in checked studies, under half of them reflect an unresolved V gene, and why the rest are absent is not known. That table supplies the V and J calls and clone size; D and trimming were determined from the DNA. Within this sample are approximately 92,000 clones, with 70% to 90% of them counted one time only. The ten largest clones add up to 3.5% to 5% of the sample.

Reading from cysteine to phenylalanine, the CDR3 counts 17 amino acids. The only DNA kept is the CDR3, 51 bases in frame from the first base. CDR1 and CDR2 were assigned from the germline V gene as KGHSH and LQKENI. The junction shows trimming of 2 bases on V and 1 base on J, and the gene matches do not reach 10 bases of it. The receptor chain draws on TRBV18 and TRBJ1-1; 7 nucleotides in the junction match TRBD1. This TCR was recovered from a man aged 55 to 70 with acute or convalescent COVID-19. The sequencing input was peripheral blood. The CDR3 reads CASSPVYMRTGNTEAFF. The nucleotide sequence is TGTGCCAGCTCACCAGTCTATATGAGGACAGGGAACACTGAAGCTTTCTTT.